This T cell receptor beta chain stems from a study of long-term antiretroviral therapy in people with HIV. Germline V CDR1 and CDR2: SEHNR, FQNEAQ (reference sequence). CDR3 length: 17 residues. The trim removed 5 bases at V and 0 bases at J, leaving 12 bases unmatched. It was version v3.0 of the immunoSEQ assay that was run at survey level. Using immunoSEQ multiplex PCR, the repertoire was profiled, and TCRdb retains in-frame clones only, with some absent. Here the sample spans 23,000 or so clones, approximately 80% being singletons. This specimen was unsorted PBMCs, taken 4.1 to 4.5 years after starting antiretroviral therapy. The sequence was obtained from a young man with HIV. The rearrangement uses TRBV7-9 and TRBJ2-7; 8 bases map to TRBD1. The CDR3 DNA is TGTGCCAGCAGCCCATCGACAGGGGTTACCCTCTCCTACGAGCAGTACTTC. Protein product: CASSPSTGVTLSYEQYF.